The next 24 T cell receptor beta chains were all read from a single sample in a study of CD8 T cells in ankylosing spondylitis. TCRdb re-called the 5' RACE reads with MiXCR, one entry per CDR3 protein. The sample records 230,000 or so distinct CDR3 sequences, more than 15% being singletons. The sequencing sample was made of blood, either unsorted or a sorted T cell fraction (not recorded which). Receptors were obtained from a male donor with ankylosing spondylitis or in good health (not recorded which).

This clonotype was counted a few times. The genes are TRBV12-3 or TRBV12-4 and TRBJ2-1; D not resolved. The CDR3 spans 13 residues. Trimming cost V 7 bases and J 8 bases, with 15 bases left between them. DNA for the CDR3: TGTGCCAGCACCGGGCAGGCGTACGATGAGCAGTTCTTC. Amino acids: CASTGQAYDEQFF.

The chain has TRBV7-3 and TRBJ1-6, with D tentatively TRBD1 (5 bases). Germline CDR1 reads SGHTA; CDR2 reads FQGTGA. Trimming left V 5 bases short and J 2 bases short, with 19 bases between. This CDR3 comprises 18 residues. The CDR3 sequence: CASSATRDLPTYNSPLHF. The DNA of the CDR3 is TGTGCCAGCAGCGCAACCAGGGACTTACCCACCTATAATTCACCCCTCCACTTT.

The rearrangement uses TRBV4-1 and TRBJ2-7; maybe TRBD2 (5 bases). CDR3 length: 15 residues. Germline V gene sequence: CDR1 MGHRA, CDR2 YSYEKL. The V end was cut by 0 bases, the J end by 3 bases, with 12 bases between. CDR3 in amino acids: CASSQEKRTLYEQYF. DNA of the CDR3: TGCGCCAGCAGCCAAGAGAAGCGGACTCTCTACGAGCAGTACTTC.

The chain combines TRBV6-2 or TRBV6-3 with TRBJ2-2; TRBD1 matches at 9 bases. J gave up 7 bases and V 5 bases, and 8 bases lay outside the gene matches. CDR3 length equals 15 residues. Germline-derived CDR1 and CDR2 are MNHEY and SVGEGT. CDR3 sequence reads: CASSVSGTGIGELFF. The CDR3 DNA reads TGTGCCAGCAGTGTTTCCGGGACAGGGATCGGGGAGCTGTTTTTT.

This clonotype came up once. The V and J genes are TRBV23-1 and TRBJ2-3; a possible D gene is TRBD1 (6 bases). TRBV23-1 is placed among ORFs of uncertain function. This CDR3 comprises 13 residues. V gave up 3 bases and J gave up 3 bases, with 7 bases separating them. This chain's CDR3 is CASSHRGTDTQYF. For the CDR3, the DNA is TGCGCCAGCAGTCACAGGGGAACAGATACGCAGTATTTT.

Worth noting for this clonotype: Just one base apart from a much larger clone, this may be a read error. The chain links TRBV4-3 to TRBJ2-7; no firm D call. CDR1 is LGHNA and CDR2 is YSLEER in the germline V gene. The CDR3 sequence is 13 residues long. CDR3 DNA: TGCGCCAGCGGCCAAGACTCATTCCGGGAGCAGTACTTC. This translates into CASGQDSFREQYF.

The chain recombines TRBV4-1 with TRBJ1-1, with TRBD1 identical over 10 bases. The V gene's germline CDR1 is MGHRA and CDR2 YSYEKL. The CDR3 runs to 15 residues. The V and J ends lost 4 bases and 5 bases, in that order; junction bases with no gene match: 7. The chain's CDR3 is CASSRTGTGVTEAFF. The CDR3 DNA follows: TGCGCCAGCAGCCGAACCGGGACAGGGGTGACTGAAGCTTTCTTT.

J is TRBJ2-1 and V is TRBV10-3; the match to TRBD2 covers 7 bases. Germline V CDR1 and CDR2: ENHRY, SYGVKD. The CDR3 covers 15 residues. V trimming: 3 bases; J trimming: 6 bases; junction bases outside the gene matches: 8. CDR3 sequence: CAISDRGTICNEQFF. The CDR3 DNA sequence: TGTGCCATCAGTGATCGTGGGACTATATGCAATGAGCAGTTCTTC.

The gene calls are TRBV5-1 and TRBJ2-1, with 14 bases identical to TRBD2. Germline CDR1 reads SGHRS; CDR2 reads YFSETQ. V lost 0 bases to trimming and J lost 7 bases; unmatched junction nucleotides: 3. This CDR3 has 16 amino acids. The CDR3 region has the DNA TGCGCCAGCAGCTTGGAAGGGACTAGCGGGAGTAATGAGCAGTTCTTC. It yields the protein CASSLEGTSGSNEQFF.

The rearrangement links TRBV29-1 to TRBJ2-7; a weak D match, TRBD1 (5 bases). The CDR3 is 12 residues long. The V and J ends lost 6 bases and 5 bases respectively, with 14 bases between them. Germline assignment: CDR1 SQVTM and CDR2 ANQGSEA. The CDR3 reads CSVTQQGHEQYF. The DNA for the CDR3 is TGCAGCGTAACACAGCAGGGCCACGAGCAGTACTTC.

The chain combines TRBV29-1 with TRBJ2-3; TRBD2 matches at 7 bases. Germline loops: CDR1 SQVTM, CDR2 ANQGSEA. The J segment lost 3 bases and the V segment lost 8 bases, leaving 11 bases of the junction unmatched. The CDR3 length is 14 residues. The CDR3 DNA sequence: TGCAGCCTGGAAGGCGGGAGAGGTACAGATACGCAGTATTTT. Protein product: CSLEGGRGTDTQYF.

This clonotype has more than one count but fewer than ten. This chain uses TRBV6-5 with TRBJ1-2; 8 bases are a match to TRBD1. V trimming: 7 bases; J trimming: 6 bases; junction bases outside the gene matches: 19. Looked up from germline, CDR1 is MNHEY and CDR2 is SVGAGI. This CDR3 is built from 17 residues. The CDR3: CASNSGGRLPITHGYTF. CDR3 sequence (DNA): TGTGCCAGCAATTCAGGGGGCCGTTTACCCATTACTCATGGCTACACCTTC.

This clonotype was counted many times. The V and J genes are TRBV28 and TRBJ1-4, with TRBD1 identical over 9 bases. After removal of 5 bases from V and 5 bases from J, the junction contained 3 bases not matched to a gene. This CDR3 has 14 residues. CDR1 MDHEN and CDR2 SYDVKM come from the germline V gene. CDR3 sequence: CASSRDRENEKLFF. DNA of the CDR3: TGTGCCAGCAGTCGGGACAGGGAGAATGAAAAACTGTTTTTT.

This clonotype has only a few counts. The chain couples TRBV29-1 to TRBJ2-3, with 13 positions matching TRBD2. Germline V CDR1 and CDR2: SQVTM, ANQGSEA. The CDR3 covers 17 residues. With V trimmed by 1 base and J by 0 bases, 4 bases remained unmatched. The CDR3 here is CSVEGGLAGPSTDTQYF. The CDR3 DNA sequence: TGCAGCGTTGAAGGGGGACTAGCGGGACCTAGCACAGATACGCAGTATTTT.

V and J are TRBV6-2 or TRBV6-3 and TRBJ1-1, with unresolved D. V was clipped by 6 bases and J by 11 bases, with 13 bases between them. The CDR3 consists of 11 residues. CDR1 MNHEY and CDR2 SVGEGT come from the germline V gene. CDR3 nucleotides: TGTGCCAGCAGCCCACGAAGAGGGGCTTTCTTT. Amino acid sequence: CASSPRRGAFF.

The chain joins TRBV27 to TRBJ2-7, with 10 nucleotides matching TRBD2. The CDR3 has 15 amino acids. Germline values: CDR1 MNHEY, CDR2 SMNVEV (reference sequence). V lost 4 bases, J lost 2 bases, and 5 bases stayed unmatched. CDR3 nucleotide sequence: TGTGCCAGCAGTTCGGGACTAGCGCCGACCTACGAGCAGTACTTC. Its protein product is CASSSGLAPTYEQYF.

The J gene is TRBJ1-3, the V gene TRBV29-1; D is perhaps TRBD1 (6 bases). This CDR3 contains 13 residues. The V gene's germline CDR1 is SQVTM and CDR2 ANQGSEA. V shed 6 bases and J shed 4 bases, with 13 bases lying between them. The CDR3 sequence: CSVSGESGNTIYF. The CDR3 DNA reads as TGCAGCGTCTCAGGGGAATCCGGAAACACCATATATTTT.

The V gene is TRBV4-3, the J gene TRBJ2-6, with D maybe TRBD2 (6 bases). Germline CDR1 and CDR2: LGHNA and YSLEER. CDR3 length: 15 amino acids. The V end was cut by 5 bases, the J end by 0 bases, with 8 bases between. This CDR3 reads CASSAGSSGANVLTF. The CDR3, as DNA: TGCGCCAGCAGCGCCGGGAGCTCTGGGGCCAACGTCCTGACTTTC.

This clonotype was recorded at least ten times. The CDR3 protein is CASSQDLNSGRALGYNEQFF. The CDR3 DNA reads TGCGCCAGCAGCCAAGATCTGAATAGCGGGAGGGCCCTCGGGTACAATGAGCAGTTCTTC. The chain recombines TRBV4-1 with TRBJ2-1; 11 nucleotides line up with TRBD2. V dropped 0 bases and J dropped 4; count of bases not matched to a gene: 14. The CDR3 loop spans 20 amino acids. CDR1 MGHRA and CDR2 YSYEKL come from the germline V gene.

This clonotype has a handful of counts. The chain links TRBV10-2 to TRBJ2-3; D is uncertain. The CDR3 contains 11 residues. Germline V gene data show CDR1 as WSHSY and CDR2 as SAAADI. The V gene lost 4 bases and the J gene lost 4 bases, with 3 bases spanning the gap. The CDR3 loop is CASSGADTQYF. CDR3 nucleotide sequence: TGCGCCAGCAGTGGAGCAGATACGCAGTATTTT.

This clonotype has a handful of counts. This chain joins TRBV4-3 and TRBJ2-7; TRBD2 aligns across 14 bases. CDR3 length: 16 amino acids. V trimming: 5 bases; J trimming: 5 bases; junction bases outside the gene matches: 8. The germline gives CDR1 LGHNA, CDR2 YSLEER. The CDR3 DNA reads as TGCGCCAGCAGCGACCGGACTAGCGGGAGGCTCGACGAGCAGTACTTC. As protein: CASSDRTSGRLDEQYF.

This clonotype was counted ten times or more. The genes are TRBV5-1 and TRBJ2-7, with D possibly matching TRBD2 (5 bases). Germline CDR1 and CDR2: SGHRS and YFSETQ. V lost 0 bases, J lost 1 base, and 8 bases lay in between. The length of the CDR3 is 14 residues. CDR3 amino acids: CASSLETGSYEQYF. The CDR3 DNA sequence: TGCGCCAGCAGCTTGGAAACGGGATCCTACGAGCAGTACTTC. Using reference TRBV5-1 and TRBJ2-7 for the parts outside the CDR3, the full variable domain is KAGVTQTPRYLIKTRGQQVTLSCSPISGHRSVSWYQQTPGQGLQFLFEYFSETQRNKGNFPGRFSGRQFSNSRSEMNVSTLELGDSALYLCASSLETGSYEQYFGPGTRLTVT.

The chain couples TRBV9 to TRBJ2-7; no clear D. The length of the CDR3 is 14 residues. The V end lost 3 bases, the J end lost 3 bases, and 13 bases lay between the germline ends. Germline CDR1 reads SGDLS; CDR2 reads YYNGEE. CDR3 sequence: CASSGTLSGYEQYF. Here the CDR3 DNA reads TGTGCCAGCAGCGGAACCCTTTCAGGCTACGAGCAGTACTTC.

The CDR3 loop reads CASSLVYGGGAYEQYF. In DNA, the CDR3 is TGTGCCAGCAGCTTAGTTTATGGCGGGGGGGCCTACGAGCAGTACTTC. The rearrangement links TRBV11-2 to TRBJ2-7; 9 bases are shared with TRBD2. CDR1 is SGHAT, CDR2 FQNNGV, per germline. Trimming at V came to 1 base and at J to 2 bases, leaving 6 bases not matched to a gene. The length of the CDR3 is 16 residues.